These 16 T cell receptor beta chains came from one sample sequenced in a study of shared clonotypes between healthy human individuals. As defined, naive CD8 cells were CD45RO-negative and positively selected for CCR7, with terminally differentiated effector memory CD45RA+ cells excluded. The assay was immunoSEQ multiplex PCR, and TCRdb's table has in-frame clones only and misses some. The sample includes a few hundred thousand clones, about 95% of them seen just once. The sequenced material came from naive CD8+ T cells sorted from blood. The receptors here all came from a woman aged 25-40 years in good health.

The chain couples TRBV5-1 to TRBJ1-4; tentatively, D is TRBD1 (5 bases). Germline values: CDR1 SGHRS, CDR2 YFSETQ. Between the trimmed V and J ends, which lost 0 bases and 3 bases, there was a span of 9 bases. This CDR3 has 15 residues. The CDR3, as DNA: TGCGCCAGCAGCTTGGAGGGGACGGCTAATGAAAAACTGTTTTTT. It codes for CASSLEGTANEKLFF.

This clone appeared a single time. The V gene is TRBV9, the J gene TRBJ2-1; possibly TRBD1 for D (5 bases). From germline, CDR1 is SGDLS and CDR2 YYNGEE. V was clipped by 0 bases and J by 5 bases, with 12 bases between them. The CDR3 totals 15 residues. The CDR3 DNA reads as TGTGCCAGCAGCGTAGAGGGGTGGAAAAACAATGAGCAGTTCTTC. Its protein product is CASSVEGWKNNEQFF.

The V gene is TRBV5-6, the J gene TRBJ1-1; no clear D gene. V was shortened by 3 bases and J by 3 bases, with 12 bases between the two germline ends. The CDR3 is made up of 14 amino acids. The germline V gene has CDR1 SGHDT and CDR2 YYEEEE. DNA of the CDR3: TGTGCCAGCAGCTCTATGGGGTGGGACACTGAAGCTTTCTTT. Translating it yields CASSSMGWDTEAFF.

CDR3 region: CASSRQQGQKADTQYF. Written as DNA, the CDR3 is TGTGCCAGCAGCCGTCAACAGGGACAGAAGGCAGATACGCAGTATTTT. This chain connects TRBV9 to TRBJ2-3; TRBD1 aligns across 7 bases. The CDR3 is 16 amino acids. V gave up 4 bases and J gave up 4 bases; unmatched junction bases: 12. The V gene's germline CDR1 is SGDLS and CDR2 YYNGEE.

The chain carries TRBV2 and TRBJ1-1; no clear D. The V end was cut by 6 bases, the J end by 1 base, with 12 bases between. CDR1 is SNHLY, CDR2 FYNNEI, per germline. The CDR3 is 14 amino acids. The CDR3 loop reads CASRVVSSNTEAFF. The CDR3 DNA reads TGTGCCAGCAGGGTGGTCAGTTCGAACACTGAAGCTTTCTTT. Full variable domain (rest looked up from reference TRBV2 and TRBJ1-1): EPEVTQTPSHQVTQMGQEVILRCVPISNHLYFYWYRQILGQKVEFLVSFYNNEISEKSEIFDDQFSVERPDGSNFTLKIRSTKLEDSAMYFCASRVVSSNTEAFFGQGTRLTVV.

The J gene is TRBJ1-1, the V gene TRBV18, with a weak D call TRBD1 (5 bases). CDR3 size: 13 residues. The germline V gene encodes CDR1 KGHSH and CDR2 LQKENI. Trimming took 3 bases from V and 1 from J, leaving 6 bases between them. The CDR3 reads CASSPTANTEAFF. CDR3 bases: TGTGCCAGCTCACCGACAGCGAACACTGAAGCTTTCTTT.

This chain uses TRBV7-8 with TRBJ1-5; D ambiguous. V was clipped by 2 bases and J by 4 bases, with 9 bases between them. This CDR3 has 14 residues. CDR1 is SGHVS and CDR2 is FQNEAQ in the germline V gene. CDR3 coding DNA: TGTGCCAGCAGCTTATACGGCCCGAATCAGCCCCAGCATTTT. This translates into CASSLYGPNQPQHF.

This sequence joins TRBV4-1 and TRBJ2-1; TRBD1 or TRBD2 may be the D gene (5 bases each). The CDR3 is made up of 14 amino acids. V lost 1 base and J 6 bases, leaving 10 bases between the germline ends. The V gene's germline CDR1 is MGHRA and CDR2 YSYEKL. The CDR3 nucleotides read TGCGCCAGCAGCCAAGGTTGGGACGCCAATGAGCAGTTCTTC. Translated, it gives CASSQGWDANEQFF.

Only one count was recorded for this clone. This chain connects TRBV7-9 to TRBJ2-5; D is perhaps TRBD2 (6 bases). The end of the DNA is better explained by TRBJ2-7, so the J call may be wrong. Germline V gene data show CDR1 as SEHNR and CDR2 as FQNEAQ (reference sequence). This CDR3 is built from 14 residues. DNA of the CDR3: TGTGCCAGCAGCCCCCTAACGGGAGCCGACGAGCAGTACTTC. Residues: CASSPLTGADEQYF.

V is TRBV29-1 and J is TRBJ2-1, with D perhaps TRBD1 (5 bases). Germline CDR1 is SQVTM and CDR2 is ANQGSEA. The CDR3 sequence is 15 residues long. Trimming removed 3 bases at V and 0 bases at J, with 12 bases between. CDR3 region: CSVEARTFSYNEQFF. The DNA for the CDR3 is TGCAGCGTTGAGGCCAGGACATTCTCCTACAATGAGCAGTTCTTC.

The chain has TRBV7-9 and TRBJ2-3; TRBD2 aligns across 8 bases. J lost 1 base, V lost 3 bases, and 9 bases had no gene match. The CDR3 length is 17 residues. Germline V gene data show CDR1 as SEHNR and CDR2 as FQNEAQ (reference sequence). CDR3 protein: CASSFTAGGEGTDTQYF. The DNA of the CDR3 is TGTGCCAGCAGCTTTACGGCGGGAGGCGAGGGCACAGATACGCAGTATTTT.

This chain uses TRBV6-5 with TRBJ2-1; maybe TRBD1 (6 bases). This CDR3 is built from 14 residues. V lost 5 bases, J lost 3 bases, and 11 bases lay in between. Germline CDR1 and CDR2: MNHEY and SVGAGI. CDR3 nucleotides: TGTGCCAGCAGTGGGACATTTGGCTACAATGAGCAGTTCTTC. As protein: CASSGTFGYNEQFF.

The J gene is TRBJ2-1, the V gene TRBV7-9; D gene unclear. The CDR3 contains 12 residues. Trimming removed 5 bases at V and 6 bases at J, with 8 bases between. The germline CDR1 and CDR2 sequences are SEHNR and FQNEAQ (reference sequence). DNA of the CDR3: TGTGCCAGCAGCGTGCAGAGCAATGAGCAGTTCTTC. Residues: CASSVQSNEQFF.

Regarding this clone: The sample holds other DNA sequences that translate to the same CDR3. The genes are TRBV5-4 and TRBJ2-7, with D perhaps assigned TRBD1 or TRBD2 (5 bases each). The CDR3 has 13 amino acids. Germline CDR1 reads SGHNT; CDR2 reads YYREEE (reference sequence). V lost 4 bases and J 4 bases, leaving 12 bases between the germline ends. The CDR3 bases are TGTGCCAGCAGCCCCGGGACCGCTTACGAGCAGTACTTC. Amino acid sequence: CASSPGTAYEQYF.

The chain couples TRBV27 to TRBJ1-1, with D hard to call. Per germline, CDR1 MNHEY and CDR2 SMNVEV (reference sequence). This CDR3 is 14 amino acids long. The V end was cut by 2 bases, the J end by 5 bases, with 12 bases between. CDR3 residues: CASSLRQLGTEAFF. CDR3 DNA: TGTGCCAGCAGTTTAAGGCAGCTGGGTACTGAAGCTTTCTTT.

The chain employs TRBV27 and TRBJ1-6; TRBD1 is a possible D gene (5 bases). Germline V lookup: CDR1 MNHEY, CDR2 SMNVEV (reference sequence). CDR3 length: 15 residues. Trimming removed 5 bases from V and 7 bases from J, with 15 bases in between. The CDR3 reads CASSPVGAGNSPLHF. CDR3 in DNA: TGTGCCAGCAGTCCGGTTGGGGCAGGGAATTCACCCCTCCACTTT.